This TCR beta chain was identified during a study of T-cell reconstitution after alpha-beta-depleted transplantation in children. Findings of the study overall: Approximately two months post-transplant, alpha-beta T cells reportedly originated from several hundred expanded graft clones.

Worth noting for this clonotype: Its antigen is still unknown.

A TCRbeta library incorporating unique molecular identifiers was prepared. Using its own MiXCR run on the PCR reads, TCRdb lists one record per CDR3 protein. Seen here are about 600,000 distinct CDR3 sequences, roughly 13% observed once, and the top ten hold around 2.2%. This receptor was taken from a male patient between 10 and 17 years old who had a stem cell transplant for acute myeloid leukemia, so the T cells may come from the graft donor. Sequences were derived from PBMCs, mostly from graft donor cells, sampled 360 days after TCRalphabeta/CD19-depleted stem cell transplant.

The CDR3 protein is CASSQLAGGQQFF. In nucleotides, the CDR3 is TGTGCCAGCAGCCAATTGGCGGGAGGTCAGCAGTTCTTC. The V call is TRBV4-2, the J call TRBJ2-1; TRBD2 matches 8 bases. CDR1 is LGHNA and CDR2 is YNFKEQ in the germline V gene. V was pared by 2 bases and J by 11 bases, with 5 bases of the junction left unmatched. The CDR3 covers 13 residues.